This T cell receptor beta chain comes out of a study of T cell responses to AZD1222 COVID-19 vaccine. CDR1 is GTSNPN and CDR2 is SVGIG in the germline V gene (reference sequence). This CDR3 is built from 11 residues. With 8 bases clipped from V and 2 bases from J, the junction kept 2 bases outside the gene matches. Comments on this clone: Its antigen is still unknown.

General study results and limits: Seropositive AZD1222 recipients at baseline numbered only five or six.

Profiling relied on immunoSEQ multiplex PCR, and the TCRdb table lists in-frame clones only, not all of them. The data contain 100,000 to 130,000 clones, nearly 90% of them singletons. This sequence joins TRBV30 and TRBJ2-5; 7 nucleotides align to TRBD1. Sequences were derived from peripheral blood, sampled 28 days after the second AZD1222 dose. The sequence derives from an adult who received the AZD1222 COVID-19 vaccine. The CDR3 is CAGGQQETQYF. The CDR3 nucleotides read TGTGCCGGGGGACAGCAAGAGACCCAGTACTTC. The full variable domain, in which reference TRBV30 and TRBJ2-5 provide the parts outside the CDR3, is SQTIHQWPATLVQPVGSPLSLECTVEGTSNPNLYWYRQAAGRGLQLLFYSVGIGQISSEVPQNLSASRPQDRQFILSSKKLLLSDSGFYLCAGGQQETQYFGPGTRLLVL.